This is a list of T cell receptor beta chains from one sample in a study of T cell responses to AZD1222 COVID-19 vaccine. TCRdb's copy holds only in-frame clones and misses some; the assay was immunoSEQ multiplex PCR. The table lists roughly 120,000 clones, about 89% of them singletons. The source was peripheral blood, collected 28 days after the second AZD1222 dose. The receptor set was obtained from an adult who received the AZD1222 COVID-19 vaccine. Each CDR3 is given with its conserved first and last residue. A D gene is named only where the DNA matches it firmly. The listing skips clone size in some rows; elsewhere it reads once, few, many or a size class.

TRBJ1-4,.,TRBV5-6,.,CASSSELNEKLFF,TGTGCCAGCAGCTCGGAGCTTAATGAAAAACTGTTTTTT
TRBJ1-2,once,TRBV24-1,.,CATSDPLGGNYGYTF,TGTGCCACCAGTGATCCCCTCGGAGGGAACTATGGCTACACCTTC
TRBJ1-1,.,TRBV6-5,TRBD1,CASSSPRGGDTEAFF,TGTGCCAGCAGCTCCCCCCGAGGGGGCGATACTGAAGCTTTCTTT
TRBJ1-1,.,TRBV12-3/TRBV12-4,.,CASKTQGYTEAFF,TGTGCCAGCAAAACTCAGGGATACACTGAAGCTTTCTTT
TRBJ2-2,.,TRBV27,.,CASRPGPFRGFTGELFF,TGTGCCAGCAGGCCGGGCCCCTTCCGGGGGTTCACCGGGGAGCTGTTTTTT
TRBJ1-5,.,TRBV18,.,CASSPLDTPSRPQHF,TGTGCCAGCTCACCACTGGACACCCCTAGTCGGCCCCAGCATTTT
TRBJ1-4,.,TRBV5-5,.,CASRNRATNEKLFF,TGTGCCAGCCGAAACAGGGCCACTAATGAAAAACTGTTTTTT
TRBJ2-7,.,TRBV27,.,CASSRQDRGYEQYF,TGTGCCAGCAGTCGACAGGACCGAGGCTACGAGCAGTACTTC
TRBJ1-2,.,TRBV5-1,.,CASSLEGTTYGYTF,TGCGCCAGCAGCTTGGAAGGGACAACCTATGGCTACACCTTC
TRBJ2-7,.,TRBV6-5,TRBD1,CASTPRQGAREQYF,TGTGCCAGCACACCCAGACAGGGGGCGCGGGAGCAGTACTTC
TRBJ1-2,.,TRBV27,TRBD1,CASTNLPQGGVFYGYTF,TGTGCCAGCACGAACCTCCCGCAGGGGGGGGTCTTCTATGGCTACACCTTC
TRBJ1-1,.,TRBV19,.,CASSRRGGPVNTEAFF,TGTGCCAGTAGCCGCCGAGGGGGGCCCGTAAACACTGAAGCTTTCTTT
TRBJ2-2,few,TRBV7-3,.,CASSPLGANTGELFF,TGTGCCAGCAGCCCTCTAGGGGCGAACACCGGGGAGCTGTTTTTT
TRBJ2-1,.,TRBV24-1,TRBD2,CATSTSGRVENEQFF,TGTGCCACCTCGACTAGCGGGAGGGTAGAGAATGAGCAGTTCTTC
TRBJ1-2,.,TRBV3-1/TRBV3-2,.,CASSRPGGRRNYGYTF,TGTGCCAGCAGTCGCCCGGGAGGAAGACGTAACTATGGCTACACCTTC
TRBJ1-2,.,TRBV2,.,CASSEAHYGRTAYGYTF,TGTGCCAGCAGTGAAGCACACTATGGCAGGACAGCCTATGGCTACACCTTC
TRBJ1-1,.,TRBV18,.,CASSPGNVNTEAFF,TGTGCCAGCTCACCAGGGAATGTGAACACTGAAGCTTTCTTT
TRBJ2-1,few,TRBV5-1,.,CASSGPGVREQFF,TGCGCCAGCAGCGGGCCAGGGGTTCGCGAGCAGTTCTTC
TRBJ2-1,.,TRBV3-1/TRBV3-2,TRBD2,CASSQDSGGQNEQFF,TGTGCCAGCAGCCAAGATAGCGGGGGCCAAAATGAGCAGTTCTTC
TRBJ2-7,.,TRBV7-6,TRBD2,CASSLSAPGAGGPWQYF,TGTGCCAGCAGCTTGTCCGCCCCGGGAGCGGGAGGGCCGTGGCAGTACTTC
TRBJ2-5,.,TRBV6-1,.,CASSRTVQETQYF,TGTGCCAGCAGCCGGACAGTTCAAGAGACCCAGTACTTC
TRBJ2-1,once,TRBV9,TRBD2,CASSVGLSGSSHNEQFF,TGTGCCAGCAGCGTAGGTCTTAGCGGGAGCTCCCACAATGAGCAGTTCTTC
TRBJ1-2,.,TRBV5-6,.,CASSHYQGANYGYTF,TGTGCCAGCAGCCACTACCAGGGTGCGAACTATGGCTACACCTTC
TRBJ1-5,once,TRBV19,.,CASSIQRTQLSNQPQHF,TGTGCCAGTAGTATTCAGCGGACACAGCTTAGCAATCAGCCCCAGCATTTT
TRBJ2-7,.,TRBV19,TRBD2,CASSIGRGASYEQYF,TGTGCCAGTAGTATAGGGCGGGGGGCCTCCTACGAGCAGTACTTC
TRBJ2-6,.,TRBV30,TRBD2,CAWSGLARTSGANVLTF,TGTGCCTGGAGTGGACTAGCGAGAACCTCTGGGGCCAACGTCCTGACTTTC
TRBJ1-3,.,TRBV3-1/TRBV3-2,TRBD1,CASSETGGSGNTIYF,TGTGCCAGCAGCGAAACAGGGGGCTCTGGAAACACCATATATTTT
TRBJ2-5,.,TRBV30,TRBD2,CAWSSWREGRETQYF,TGTGCCTGGAGTTCTTGGCGGGAGGGCCGAGAGACCCAGTACTTC
TRBJ1-1,.,TRBV10-3,.,CAISESQVAGATEAFF,TGTGCCATCAGTGAGTCCCAAGTCGCAGGGGCCACTGAAGCTTTCTTT
TRBJ2-6,.,TRBV15,TRBD1,CATSRDRGLSGANVLTF,TGTGCCACCAGCAGGGACAGGGGGCTCTCTGGGGCCAACGTCCTGACTTTC
TRBJ1-2,.,TRBV19,TRBD1,CASKQGMNGYTF,TGTGCCAGTAAACAGGGGATGAATGGCTACACCTTC
TRBJ1-2,once,TRBV28,.,CASSVPAGNLNYGYTF,TGTGCCAGCAGTGTACCAGCAGGTAACCTAAACTATGGCTACACCTTC
TRBJ1-2,.,TRBV5-1,TRBD1,CASSLYGTGSLYGYTF,TGCGCCAGCAGCTTATACGGGACAGGGAGCCTCTATGGCTACACCTTC
TRBJ2-7,.,TRBV7-7,TRBD2,CASSLNGTSGSYEQYF,TGTGCCAGCAGCTTAAACGGGACTAGCGGCTCCTACGAGCAGTACTTC
TRBJ1-2,.,TRBV12-5,.,CASGGLRYTF,TGTGCTAGTGGGGGGCTCCGCTACACCTTC
TRBJ1-4,.,TRBV5-8,TRBD1,CASSSGTGNEKLFF,TGTGCCAGCAGCTCCGGGACAGGAAATGAAAAACTGTTTTTT
TRBJ1-5,.,TRBV6-5,TRBD1,CASSPGQVGYQPQHF,TGTGCCAGCAGTCCGGGACAGGTCGGCTACCAGCCCCAGCATTTT
TRBJ2-3,.,TRBV5-1,.,CATQAARTDTQYF,TGCGCCACGCAAGCCGCGCGAACAGATACGCAGTATTTT
TRBJ1-2,.,TRBV11-2,.,CASSLDRIPNYGYTF,TGTGCCAGCAGCCTGGACAGAATCCCTAACTATGGCTACACCTTC
TRBJ1-5,.,TRBV7-9,TRBD1,CASSLRTGLDQPQHF,TGTGCCAGCAGCTTGCGGACAGGGCTCGATCAGCCCCAGCATTTT
TRBJ2-1,.,TRBV7-2,TRBD2,CASSLLWTRNEQFF,TGTGCCAGCAGCCTCCTCTGGACTAGGAATGAGCAGTTCTTC
TRBJ1-4,.,TRBV5-1,TRBD1,CASRPQGDPEKLFF,TGCGCCAGCAGACCTCAGGGGGACCCCGAAAAACTGTTTTTT